This T cell receptor beta chain is from a study of immune characterization of retroperitoneal liposarcoma. The V end lost 1 base, the J end lost 4 bases, and 7 bases lay between the germline ends. Germline V gene data show CDR1 as SGHTA and CDR2 as FQGTGA. The CDR3 length is 13 residues. One entry per CDR3 protein, called by TCRdb with MiXCR from the PCR reads. There are approximately 10,000 distinct CDR3 sequences in the sample; about 27% occur only once, and around 8.8% lies in the top ten. This clonotype was seen a handful of times. This TCR was recovered from a female donor with retroperitoneal liposarcoma. Sequences were obtained from tumor tissue. The gene calls are TRBV7-3 and TRBJ1-2; D is possibly TRBD1 (5 bases). DNA of the CDR3: TGTGCCAGCAGCTTAATCGGGGCCTATGGCTACACCTTC. Translation: CASSLIGAYGYTF.